The rows below give T cell receptor beta chains drawn from one sample of a study of blood T cell repertoires in COVID-19. Using immunoSEQ multiplex PCR, the repertoire was profiled, and TCRdb retains in-frame clones only, with some absent. The data hold more than 150,000 clones, with 75% to 85% observed a single time. Sequencing was done on a sample of peripheral blood. These receptors all come from a woman over 75 with COVID-19, enrolled during active disease. The CDR3 runs from the conserved cysteine through the conserved F or W. The order of the fields is D gene, J gene, V gene, clone size, CDR3 protein, CDR3 DNA. A D gene is named only where the DNA matches it firmly. Clone sizes are given selectively: once, few, many, or a class where the clone is expanded.

- | TRBJ1-1 | TRBV6-5 | - | CASGDTMNTEAFF | TGTGCCAGTGGGGACACCATGAACACTGAAGCTTTCTTT
- | TRBJ2-7 | TRBV7-9 | few | CASLDPSSYEQYF | TGTGCCAGCCTCGACCCTAGCTCCTACGAGCAGTACTTC
- | TRBJ1-3 | TRBV5-1 | - | CASSLDGSGNTIYF | TGCGCCAGCAGCTTGGACGGGTCTGGAAACACCATATATTTT
TRBD1 | TRBJ1-6 | TRBV6-4 | - | CASSDRGSNSPLHF | TGTGCCAGCAGCGACAGGGGTTCAAATTCACCCCTCCACTTT
- | TRBJ2-5 | TRBV28 | - | CASTVGLKGKTQYF | TGTGCCAGCACCGTGGGGCTTAAAGGGAAGACCCAGTACTTC
- | TRBJ1-5 | TRBV7-2 | - | CASSWGLYSNQPQHF | TGTGCCAGCAGCTGGGGACTGTATAGCAATCAGCCCCAGCATTTT
TRBD1 | TRBJ2-3 | TRBV5-5 | - | CASSYPKGGQGSDTQYF | TGTGCCAGCAGCTACCCTAAGGGGGGACAGGGTTCAGATACGCAGTATTTT
- | TRBJ2-1 | TRBV9 | once | CASSPTGSAYNEQFF | TGTGCCAGCAGCCCAACAGGGTCCGCCTACAATGAGCAGTTCTTC
- | TRBJ1-2 | TRBV5-4 | - | CASSFQGSGNGYTF | TGTGCCAGCAGCTTTCAAGGGAGTGGTAATGGCTACACCTTC
- | TRBJ1-2 | TRBV25-1 | - | CASKDLLTHGYTF | TGTGCCAGCAAGGACTTACTTACCCATGGCTACACCTTC
- | TRBJ2-7 | TRBV21-1 | - | CASSPRDYYSEQYF | TGTGCCAGCAGCCCCCGGGACTACTACTCCGAGCAGTACTTC
TRBD1 | TRBJ2-7 | TRBV30 | once | CAWSVGQGYEQYF | TGTGCCTGGAGTGTCGGACAGGGCTACGAGCAGTACTTC
TRBD1 | TRBJ1-1 | TRBV6-5 | - | CAARQGLNTEAFF | TGTGCCGCCCGACAGGGCTTGAACACTGAAGCTTTCTTT
- | TRBJ1-5 | TRBV6-6 | - | CASSYPRTDSNQPQHF | TGTGCCAGCAGTTACCCCCGGACAGATAGCAATCAGCCCCAGCATTTT
TRBD1 | TRBJ1-2 | TRBV7-8 | - | CASSLSPGTADYGYTF | TGTGCCAGCAGCTTGTCTCCGGGGACAGCGGACTATGGCTACACCTTC
- | TRBJ1-4 | TRBV4-1 | - | CASSQFGGATNEKLFF | TGCGCCAGCAGCCAGTTTGGCGGGGCGACTAATGAAAAACTGTTTTTT
TRBD1 | TRBJ2-1 | TRBV18 | - | CASSRMKLRGQGAYNEQFF | TGTGCCAGCTCACGAATGAAGTTACGGGGACAGGGGGCCTACAATGAGCAGTTCTTC
TRBD1 | TRBJ1-5 | TRBV28 | - | CASSSTGDQPQHF | TGTGCCAGCAGTTCAACAGGGGATCAGCCCCAGCATTTT
- | TRBJ1-6 | TRBV27 | - | CASSRSGGLSSYNSPLHF | TGTGCCAGCAGTAGGTCTGGTGGGCTGAGCTCCTATAATTCACCCCTCCACTTT
TRBD2 | TRBJ2-1 | TRBV19 | - | CASGAGAYNEQFF | TGTGCCAGTGGGGCGGGGGCCTACAATGAGCAGTTCTTC
TRBD1 | TRBJ1-1 | TRBV9 | - | CASSVDPGGFTEAFF | TGTGCCAGCAGCGTAGACCCAGGGGGCTTCACTGAAGCTTTCTTT
- | TRBJ1-1 | TRBV5-1 | - | CASSLVARVGTEAFF | TGCGCCAGCAGCTTGGTTGCCAGGGTAGGGACTGAAGCTTTCTTT
- | TRBJ2-1 | TRBV3-1/TRBV3-2 | - | CASSQVSGSVEQFF | TGTGCCAGCAGCCAAGTGTCCGGGAGTGTTGAGCAGTTCTTC
- | TRBJ2-2 | TRBV2 | medium-sized | CASSEEGGGELFF | TGTGCCAGCAGTGAAGAGGGAGGCGGGGAGCTGTTTTTT
- | TRBJ2-1 | TRBV28 | once | CASSYARLEGHNEQFF | TGTGCCAGCAGTTATGCCCGACTAGAGGGCCACAATGAGCAGTTCTTC
- | TRBJ2-7 | TRBV10-2 | once | CASSEFTGDQYF | TGCGCCAGCAGTGAGTTCACGGGAGACCAGTACTTC
TRBD2 | TRBJ2-2 | TRBV6-6 | - | CASSRLAGGQNTGELFF | TGTGCCAGCAGCCGACTAGCGGGAGGGCAGAACACCGGGGAGCTGTTTTTT
TRBD1 | TRBJ2-5 | TRBV5-1 | - | CASSAGQGAGETQYF | TGCGCCAGCAGCGCGGGACAGGGGGCTGGAGAGACCCAGTACTTC
- | TRBJ1-2 | TRBV7-3 | - | CASSAGPGSGYTF | TGTGCCAGCAGCGCTGGTCCGGGGAGCGGCTACACCTTC
- | TRBJ1-2 | TRBV3-1/TRBV3-2 | - | CASSQASYGYTF | TGTGCCAGCAGCCAAGCGAGCTATGGCTACACCTTC
- | TRBJ2-3 | TRBV9 | - | CASSVSGIADTQYF | TGTGCCAGCAGCGTTTCGGGGATAGCAGATACGCAGTATTTT
- | TRBJ1-1 | TRBV5-4 | - | CASSPLGVDLGTEAFF | TGTGCCAGCAGCCCGCTAGGGGTAGACCTAGGAACTGAAGCTTTCTTT
- | TRBJ1-2 | TRBV19 | - | CASSPPGLHLGF | TGTGCCAGTAGTCCTCCGGGACTGCATTTAGGGTTC
- | TRBJ1-4 | TRBV6-5 | few | CASRVRGLSEKLFF | TGTGCCAGCAGGGTCAGGGGTCTTTCTGAAAAACTGTTTTTT
TRBD1 | TRBJ2-1 | TRBV5-1 | - | CASGRDRAFMSSYNEQFF | TGCGCCAGCGGCCGGGACAGAGCCTTTATGAGCTCCTACAATGAGCAGTTCTTC
TRBD1 | TRBJ2-1 | TRBV6-5 | - | CASRWDSLAYNEQFF | TGTGCCAGCAGGTGGGACAGCCTCGCCTACAATGAGCAGTTCTTC
- | TRBJ1-3 | TRBV2 | - | CASSAGISGNTIYF | TGTGCCAGCAGTGCAGGGATCTCTGGAAACACCATATATTTT
TRBD1 | TRBJ1-5 | TRBV19 | once | CASRRTGLDQPQHF | TGTGCCAGTAGGAGGACAGGGCTCGATCAGCCCCAGCATTTT